This T cell receptor (beta chain) comes out of a study of circulating and synovial CD4+ cells in juvenile arthritis. Whole-study results and caveats: CPL and bulk CD4 samples differed at least tenfold in T cell genomes.

Germline V gene lookup returns CDR1 LNHDA and CDR2 SQIVND (reference sequence). V gave up 5 bases and J gave up 9 bases, with 11 bases separating them. This CDR3 has 12 amino acids. Data came from immunoSEQ multiplex PCR; TCRdb stores just in-frame clones and leaves some out. The sample lists about 30,000 clones; around 95% were seen once. As regards this clone: Its antigen is unidentified.

The specimen sequenced was CD4+ T cells from blood. The V gene is TRBV19, the J gene TRBJ2-1; D gene uncertain. This sequence originates from a human donor with juvenile idiopathic arthritis. CDR3 residues: CASSFIVSEQFF. Written as DNA, the CDR3 is TGTGCCAGTAGTTTCATAGTGAGTGAGCAGTTCTTC.